The next 22 T cell receptor beta chains were all read from a single sample in a study of vaccination and CD4 T cells after COVID-19. Oncomine TCR Beta short-read sequencing was applied to DNA from cultured CD4+ T cells. TCRdb reprocessed the PCR reads with MiXCR, giving one entry per CDR3 protein. There are some 15,000 distinct CDR3 sequences in the sample; roughly 76% occur only once, and under 25% lies in the top ten. The antigens these receptors bind are not known. Treatment given: approximately 10-day PBMC culture with coronavirus spike peptide pools or control peptides (ViraFEST assay). Sequencing used CD4+ T cells from blood, cultured in vitro. The receptors originated from a human donor who had recovered from COVID-19.

The chain has TRBV7-6 and TRBJ1-1; D call uncertain. The germline CDR1 and CDR2 sequences are SGHVS and FNYEAQ. The V end was cut by 5 bases, the J end by 1 base, with 11 bases between. The CDR3 is 14 residues long. The CDR3 DNA is TGTGCCAGCAGCCCTTTCCCAGGGAACACTGAAGCTTTCTTT. Its translation: CASSPFPGNTEAFF. Drawing the rest from reference TRBV7-6 and TRBJ1-1, the complete variable domain is GAGVSQSPRYKVTKRGQDVALRCDPISGHVSLYWYRQALGQGPEFLTYFNYEAQQDKSGLPNDRFSAERPEGSISTLTIQRTEQRDSAMYRCASSPFPGNTEAFFGQGTRLTVV.

The J gene is TRBJ2-3, the V gene TRBV6-5, with D possibly being TRBD2 (7 bases). The CDR3 totals 18 residues. V dropped 3 bases and J dropped 3 bases, with 22 bases sitting between them. Germline assignment: CDR1 MNHEY and CDR2 SVGAGI. The CDR3: CASSYWPRGAGETDTQYF. CDR3 sequence (DNA): TGTGCCAGCAGTTATTGGCCCCGGGGGGCGGGAGAAACAGATACGCAGTATTTT.

V is TRBV6-1 and J is TRBJ2-7; 7 nucleotides match TRBD1. V shed 7 bases, J shed 2 bases, and the junction held 23 bases outside the gene matches. In germline, CDR1 is MNHNS, CDR2 SASEGT. The CDR3 loop spans 19 amino acids. CDR3 residues: CASIPPMGQTISLTYEQYF. CDR3 bases: TGTGCCAGCATCCCACCAATGGGACAGACCATCTCACTCACCTACGAGCAGTACTTC.

As for this clonotype: The junction differs from germline at one of its ends, possibly a read error. This rearrangement joins TRBV20-1 to TRBJ2-7; D might be TRBD2 (6 bases). This CDR3 has 14 amino acids. Germline V gene lookup returns CDR1 DFQATT and CDR2 SNEGSKA (reference sequence). CDR3 region: CSARGRGAIYEQYF. In DNA form, the CDR3 reads TGCAGTGCTAGAGGGCGCGGGGCCATCTACGAGCAATACTTC.

This chain connects TRBV7-2 to TRBJ1-6; no firm D call. Germline V CDR1 and CDR2: SGHTA, FQGNSA. The CDR3 is made up of 13 amino acids. V gave up 7 bases and J gave up 7 bases, with 11 bases separating them. CDR3 sequence reads: CASNHEWNSPLHF. In DNA, the CDR3 is TGTGCCAGCAATCATGAGTGGAATTCACCCCTCCACTTT.

V gene TRBV19 combines with J gene TRBJ1-5, with 8 positions matching TRBD1. CDR1 and CDR2 from the germline V gene are LNHDA and SQIVND (reference sequence). V lost 6 bases, J lost 0 bases, and 7 bases stayed unmatched. The CDR3 totals 16 residues. The CDR3 coding sequence is TGTGCCAGTAGCCCGGACAGGGCTTATAGCAATCAGCCCCAGCATTTT. It encodes CASSPDRAYSNQPQHF. The full variable domain, its missing parts supplied by reference TRBV19 and TRBJ1-5, is DGGITQSPKYLFRKEGQNVTLSCEQNLNHDAMYWYRQDPGQGLRLIYYSQIVNDFQKGDIAEGYSVSREKKESFPLTVTSAQKNPTAFYLCASSPDRAYSNQPQHFGDGTRLSIL.

The V call is TRBV20-1, the J call TRBJ1-6, with TRBD1 matching over 9 bases. The CDR3 consists of 16 residues. After removal of 5 bases from V and 7 bases from J, the junction contained 12 bases not matched to a gene. Germline V gene lookup returns CDR1 DFQATT and CDR2 SNEGSKA (reference sequence). In nucleotides, the CDR3 is TGCAGTGCTCCGAGGACAGGGGATTTCCTAAATTCACCCCTCCACTTT. Its protein is CSAPRTGDFLNSPLHF.

The chain couples TRBV5-1 to TRBJ1-2; possible D gene TRBD1, 5 bases. The germline CDR1 and CDR2 sequences are SGHRS and YFSETQ. This CDR3 spans 15 amino acids. V was pared by 3 bases and J by 2 bases, with 14 bases between. In DNA form, the CDR3 reads TGCGCCAGCAGCTCCCTACTCAACAGGAACTATGGCTACACCTTC. This gives the protein CASSSLLNRNYGYTF.

V and J are TRBV24-1 and TRBJ2-3; 13 bases fit TRBD2. V lost 4 bases, J lost 3 bases, and 3 bases stayed unmatched. CDR1 is KGHDR and CDR2 is SFDVKD in the germline V gene. The CDR3 is made up of 16 amino acids. DNA for the CDR3: TGTGCCACCAGTGACCCGACTAGCGGGAGGACAGATACGCAGTATTTT. Protein product: CATSDPTSGRTDTQYF.

The genes are TRBV20-1 and TRBJ2-5; D gene ambiguous. The V end lost 3 bases, the J end lost 5 bases, and 4 bases lay between the germline ends. The CDR3 has 10 amino acids. Germline values: CDR1 DFQATT, CDR2 SNEGSKA (reference sequence). DNA of the CDR3: TGCAGTGCTAGCACGGAGACCCAGTACTTC. Amino acid sequence: CSASTETQYF.

This sequence joins TRBV7-7 and TRBJ2-2, with 11 bases matching TRBD1. Trimming took 1 base from V and 9 from J; bases not matched to a gene: 10. Per the germline V gene, CDR1 is SSHAT and CDR2 is FNYEAQ (reference sequence). This CDR3 region has 17 residues. The CDR3 loop reads CASSLGRTGGANWELFF. As DNA, the CDR3 is TGTGCCAGCAGCTTAGGACGGACAGGGGGCGCTAACTGGGAGCTGTTTTTT.

V usage is TRBV6-1 and J usage is TRBJ2-5; D is possibly TRBD1 (6 bases). Germline V gives CDR1 MNHNS, CDR2 SASEGT. The CDR3 covers 13 residues. Between the trimmed V and J ends, which lost 6 bases and 3 bases, there was a span of 11 bases. The CDR3 nucleotides are TGTGCCAGCAGCCCCAGACAGGAAGAGACCCAGTACTTC. This gives the protein CASSPRQEETQYF.

The sample holds one count of this clonotype. CDR3 nucleotide sequence: TGTGCCAGCAGCCTCAGGACTAGCGGGTATAGCACAGATACGCAGTATTTT. Its translation is CASSLRTSGYSTDTQYF. The chain has TRBV7-9 and TRBJ2-3; 11 positions match TRBD2. CDR3 length equals 17 residues. CDR1 and CDR2 (germline): SEHNR, FQNEAQ (reference sequence). The ends lost 5 bases at V and 0 bases at J; junction bases unmatched: 7. The full variable domain, with the rest looked up from reference TRBV7-9 and TRBJ2-3, is DTGVSQNPRHKITKRGQNVTFRCDPISEHNRLYWYRQTLGQGPEFLTYFQNEAQLEKSRLLSDRFSAERPKGSFSTLEIQRTEQGDSAMYLCASSLRTSGYSTDTQYFGPGTRLTVL.

The V call is TRBV6-2 or TRBV6-3, the J call TRBJ2-7; 8 nucleotides line up with TRBD2. CDR3 size: 19 residues. After removal of 2 bases from V and 5 bases from J, the junction contained 20 bases not matched to a gene. Germline CDR1 reads MNHEY; CDR2 reads SVGEGT. The CDR3 loop is CASSYPLKNTGTRAHEQYF. CDR3 sequence (DNA): TGTGCCAGCAGTTACCCCTTAAAGAACACCGGGACTAGGGCACACGAGCAGTACTTC.

This clonotype was counted only a few times. This rearrangement joins TRBV2 to TRBJ1-6; D remains unclear. The ends were cut back, 5 bases at V and 6 bases at J, with 14 bases in the middle. The CDR3 consists of 15 residues. CDR1 is SNHLY and CDR2 is FYNNEI in the germline V gene. The CDR3 reads CASSPLAIANSPLHF. The CDR3 nucleotides are TGTGCCAGCAGTCCATTGGCCATTGCTAATTCACCCCTCCACTTT. The full variable domain, completed using reference TRBV2 and TRBJ1-6, is EPEVTQTPSHQVTQMGQEVILRCVPISNHLYFYWYRQILGQKVEFLVSFYNNEISEKSEIFDDQFSVERPDGSNFTLKIRSTKLEDSAMYFCASSPLAIANSPLHFGNGTRLTVT.

The gene calls are TRBV25-1 and TRBJ1-6, with a tentative D call TRBD1 (6 bases). The CDR3 runs 15 residues. V was clipped by 3 bases and J by 10 bases, with 16 bases between them. The germline gives CDR1 MGHDK, CDR2 SYGVNS. CDR3 nucleotide sequence: TGTGCCAGCAGTGACCATCAGGGGTGGCGGTCACCCCTCCACTTT. Protein sequence: CASSDHQGWRSPLHF.

The chain is built from TRBV28 and TRBJ1-5, with D possibly being TRBD1 (6 bases). Germline CDR1 MDHEN, CDR2 SYDVKM. Trimming took off 10 bases at V and 3 bases at J, with 19 bases between the two ends. The CDR3 consists of 15 residues. CDR3 residues: CATLPGARVNQPQHF. The CDR3 DNA follows: TGTGCCACTTTGCCGGGGGCGAGAGTCAATCAGCCCCAGCATTTT.

CDR3 in amino acids: CSARAAGTNTGELFF. CDR3 nucleotides: TGCAGTGCTAGGGCTGCGGGGACTAACACCGGGGAGCTGTTTTTT. V is TRBV20-1 and J is TRBJ2-2; TRBD2 is a possible D gene (6 bases). This CDR3 contains 15 residues. Trimming left V 3 bases short and J 2 bases short, with 13 bases between. Germline CDR1 reads DFQATT; CDR2 reads SNEGSKA (reference sequence).

V gene TRBV6-1 combines with J gene TRBJ1-6; D remains unclear. The CDR3 is made up of 14 amino acids. V lost 1 base and J 7 bases, leaving 8 bases between the germline ends. The germline gives CDR1 MNHNS, CDR2 SASEGT. The CDR3 DNA is TGTGCCAGCAGTGAAGTCCGGACCAATTCACCCCTCCACTTT. This translates into CASSEVRTNSPLHF.

Relative to its sample, this clonotype is large. The rearrangement links TRBV29-1 to TRBJ1-2, with TRBD1 identical over 7 bases. V gave up 0 bases and J gave up 4 bases; unmatched junction bases: 5. This CDR3 region has 14 residues. The germline V gene encodes CDR1 SQVTM and CDR2 ANQGSEA. The CDR3 bases are TGCAGCGTTGAAGATCCTAGGGGGCCCTATGGCTACACCTTC. It translates to CSVEDPRGPYGYTF.

This chain uses TRBV20-1 with TRBJ2-3; 9 bases map to TRBD2. Germline V gene sequence: CDR1 DFQATT, CDR2 SNEGSKA (reference sequence). The CDR3 contains 15 residues. Losses at the gene ends were 5 bases for V and 6 bases for J; bases not matched to a gene: 12. CDR3 in DNA: TGCAGTGCTCGGTGGGGGGCGGGAGGGCCTGATACGCAGTATTTT. It encodes CSARWGAGGPDTQYF.

This clonotype was observed a handful of times. CDR3: CASSLLLAASTDTQYF. As DNA, the CDR3 is TGTGCCAGCAGCTTACTCCTAGCGGCCAGCACAGATACGCAGTATTTT. The chain employs TRBV7-6 and TRBJ2-3; 7 bases line up with TRBD2. Losses at the gene ends were 2 bases for V and 0 bases for J; bases not matched to a gene: 5. Germline V CDR1 and CDR2: SGHVS, FNYEAQ. CDR3 length: 16 amino acids.